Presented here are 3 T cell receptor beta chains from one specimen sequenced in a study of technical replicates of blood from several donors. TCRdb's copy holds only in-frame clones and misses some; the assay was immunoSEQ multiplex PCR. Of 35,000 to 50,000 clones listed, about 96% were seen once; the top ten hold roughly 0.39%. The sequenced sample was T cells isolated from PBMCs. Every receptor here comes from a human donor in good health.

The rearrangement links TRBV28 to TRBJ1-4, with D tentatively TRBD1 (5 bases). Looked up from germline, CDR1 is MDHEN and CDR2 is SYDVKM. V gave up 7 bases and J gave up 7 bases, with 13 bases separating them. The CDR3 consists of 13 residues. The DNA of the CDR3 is TGTGCCAGCATGCACCGGGGGACTGAAAAACTGTTTTTT. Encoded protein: CASMHRGTEKLFF.

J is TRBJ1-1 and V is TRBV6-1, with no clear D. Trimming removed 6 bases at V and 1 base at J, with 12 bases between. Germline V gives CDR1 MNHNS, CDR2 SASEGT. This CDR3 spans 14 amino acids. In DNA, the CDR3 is TGTGCCAGCAGGGTCCTATCAAGGAACACTGAAGCTTTCTTT. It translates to CASRVLSRNTEAFF.

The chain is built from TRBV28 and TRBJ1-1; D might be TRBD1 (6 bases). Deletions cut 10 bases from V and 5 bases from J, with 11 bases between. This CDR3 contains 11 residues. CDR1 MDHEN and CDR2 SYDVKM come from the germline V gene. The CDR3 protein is CATKTGTEAFF. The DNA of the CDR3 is TGTGCCACCAAAACAGGGACTGAAGCTTTCTTT.